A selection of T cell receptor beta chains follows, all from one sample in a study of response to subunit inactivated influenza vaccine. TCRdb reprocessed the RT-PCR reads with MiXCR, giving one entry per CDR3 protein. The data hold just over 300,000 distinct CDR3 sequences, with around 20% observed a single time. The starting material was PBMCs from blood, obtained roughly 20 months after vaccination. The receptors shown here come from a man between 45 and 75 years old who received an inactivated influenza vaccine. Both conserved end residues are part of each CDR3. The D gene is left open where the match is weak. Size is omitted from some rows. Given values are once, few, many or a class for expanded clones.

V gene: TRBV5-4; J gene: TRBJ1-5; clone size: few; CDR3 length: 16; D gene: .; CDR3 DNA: TGTGCCAGCAGTTCCGATGGACCTTATAGCAATCAGCCCCAGCATTTT; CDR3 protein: CASSSDGPYSNQPQHF
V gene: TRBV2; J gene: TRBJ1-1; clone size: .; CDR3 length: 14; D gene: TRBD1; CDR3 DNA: TGTGCCAGCAGGGGACAGGAAAGTAACACTGAAGCTTTCTTT; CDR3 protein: CASRGQESNTEAFF
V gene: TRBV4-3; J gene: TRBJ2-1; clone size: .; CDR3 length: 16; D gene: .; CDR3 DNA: TGCGCCAGCAGCCAAGAAAGAGTCCGGGATTGGAATGAGCAGTTCTTC; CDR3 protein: CASSQERVRDWNEQFF
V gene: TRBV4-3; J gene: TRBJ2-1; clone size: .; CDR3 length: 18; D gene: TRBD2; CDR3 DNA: TGCGCCAGCAGCCAAGATTTGCCTAGCGGGGTCTCCTACAATGAGCAGTTCTTC; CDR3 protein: CASSQDLPSGVSYNEQFF
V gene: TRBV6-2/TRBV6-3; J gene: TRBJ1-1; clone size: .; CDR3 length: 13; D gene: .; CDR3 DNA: TGTGCCACCGGTGGATCCCCGAACACTGAAGCTTTCTTT; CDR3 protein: CATGGSPNTEAFF
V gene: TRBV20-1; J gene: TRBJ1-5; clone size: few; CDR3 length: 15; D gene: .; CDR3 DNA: TGCAGTGCTGGCCCCACGGGACGGAGCAATCAGCCCCAGCATTTT; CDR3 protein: CSAGPTGRSNQPQHF
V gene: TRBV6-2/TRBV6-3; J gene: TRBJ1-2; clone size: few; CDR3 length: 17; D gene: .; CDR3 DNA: TGTGCCAGCAGCGAAGGCGTCGCGATCCAAGTGCCCTATGGCTACACCTTC; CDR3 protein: CASSEGVAIQVPYGYTF
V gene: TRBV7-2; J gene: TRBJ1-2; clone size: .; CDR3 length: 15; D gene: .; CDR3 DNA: TGTGCCAGCAGCTTAGCAGGCGGCAGTAACTATGGCTACACCTTC; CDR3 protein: CASSLAGGSNYGYTF
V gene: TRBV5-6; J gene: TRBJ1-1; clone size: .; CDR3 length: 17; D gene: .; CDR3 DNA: TGTGCCAGCAGCTTGAGGCGGATCGTCTTTACGACCCCTGAAGCTTTCTTT; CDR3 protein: CASSLRRIVFTTPEAFF
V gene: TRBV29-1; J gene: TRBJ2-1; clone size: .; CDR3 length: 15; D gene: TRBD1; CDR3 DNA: TGCAGCGTTGAAAGTCAGGGGGCAGGCCGCAATGAGCAGTTCTTC; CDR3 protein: CSVESQGAGRNEQFF
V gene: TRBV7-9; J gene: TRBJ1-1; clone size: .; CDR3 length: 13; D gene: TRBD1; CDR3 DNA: TGTGCCAGCAGCCCAGGGACAGGGGGCGTAGCTTTCTTT; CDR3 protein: CASSPGTGGVAFF
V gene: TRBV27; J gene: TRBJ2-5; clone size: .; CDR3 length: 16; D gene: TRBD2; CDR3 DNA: TGTGCCAGCAGTTTTACTTCGGGACTAAGAGAAGGGACCCAGTACTTC; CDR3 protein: CASSFTSGLREGTQYF
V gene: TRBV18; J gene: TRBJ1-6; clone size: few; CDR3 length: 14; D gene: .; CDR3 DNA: TGTGCCAGCTCCTTGGGTCCGATTAATTCACCCCTCCACTTT; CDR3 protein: CASSLGPINSPLHF
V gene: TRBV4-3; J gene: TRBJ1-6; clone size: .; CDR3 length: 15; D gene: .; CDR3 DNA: TGCGCCAGCAGCCTCTTCAAAGTCCTTCAGTCACCCCTCCACTTT; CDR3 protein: CASSLFKVLQSPLHF
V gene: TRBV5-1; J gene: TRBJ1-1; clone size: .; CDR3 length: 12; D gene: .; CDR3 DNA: TGCGCCAGCAGACCCGACAGCACTGAAGCTTTCTTT; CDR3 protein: CASRPDSTEAFF
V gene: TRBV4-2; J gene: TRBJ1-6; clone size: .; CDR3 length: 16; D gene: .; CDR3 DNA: TGTGCCAGCAGCCCCCAGACGGGGGGTGGTAATTCACCCCTCCACTTT; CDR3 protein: CASSPQTGGGNSPLHF
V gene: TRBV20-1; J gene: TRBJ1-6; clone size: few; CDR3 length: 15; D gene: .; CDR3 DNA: TGCAGTGCTACAATATCCGGCTCCTATAATTCACCCCTCCACTTT; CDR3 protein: CSATISGSYNSPLHF
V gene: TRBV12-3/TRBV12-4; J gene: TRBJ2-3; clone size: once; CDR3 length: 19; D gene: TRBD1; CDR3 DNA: TGTGCCAGCAGGGAGGGTGGGAGAACCGGGACAGGGGTAACCCGCGGGCAGTATTTT; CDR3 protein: CASREGGRTGTGVTRGQYF
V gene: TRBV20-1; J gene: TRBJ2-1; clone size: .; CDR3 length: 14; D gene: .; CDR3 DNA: TGCAGTGCTAAAGTGGGAGTCTCCTACAATGAGCAGTTCTTC; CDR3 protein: CSAKVGVSYNEQFF
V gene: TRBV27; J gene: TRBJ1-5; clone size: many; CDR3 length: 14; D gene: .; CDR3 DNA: TGTGCCAGCCAGTCTGTGAATAGCAATCAGCCCCAGCATTTT; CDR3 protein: CASQSVNSNQPQHF
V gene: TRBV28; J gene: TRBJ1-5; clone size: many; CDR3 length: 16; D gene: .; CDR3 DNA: TGTGCCAGCAGTTCCGTTTGGGGGCGAGGCAATCAGCCCCAGCATTTT; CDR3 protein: CASSSVWGRGNQPQHF
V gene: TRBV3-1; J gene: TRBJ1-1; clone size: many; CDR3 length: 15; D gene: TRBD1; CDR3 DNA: TGTGCCAGCAGCCAAGGGACAGGGATTCGCTCTGAAGCTTTCTTT; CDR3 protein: CASSQGTGIRSEAFF
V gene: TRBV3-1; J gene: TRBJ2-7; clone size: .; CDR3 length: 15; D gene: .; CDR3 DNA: TGTGCCAGCAGCCAAGATTTACGGATGGCTGGGGGGCAGTACTTC; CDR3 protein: CASSQDLRMAGGQYF
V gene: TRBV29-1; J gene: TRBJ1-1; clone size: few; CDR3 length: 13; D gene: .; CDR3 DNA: TGCAGCGTTGAAGTCGTGGGAAACACTGAAGCTTTCTTT; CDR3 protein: CSVEVVGNTEAFF
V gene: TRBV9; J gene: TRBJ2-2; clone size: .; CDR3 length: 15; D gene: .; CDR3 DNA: TGTGCCAGCAGCCCAAGCAGGGCCGGCACCGGGGAGCTGTTTTTT; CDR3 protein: CASSPSRAGTGELFF
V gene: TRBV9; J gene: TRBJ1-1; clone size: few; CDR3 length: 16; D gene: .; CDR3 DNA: TGTGCCAGCAGCGTAGCCGAGGTAAGCGGAAACGCTGAAGCTTTCTTT; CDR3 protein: CASSVAEVSGNAEAFF
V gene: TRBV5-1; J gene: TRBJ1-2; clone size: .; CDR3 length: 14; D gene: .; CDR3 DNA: TGCGCCAGCAGCTTTTGGGCAAGTACGGATGGCTACACCTTC; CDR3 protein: CASSFWASTDGYTF
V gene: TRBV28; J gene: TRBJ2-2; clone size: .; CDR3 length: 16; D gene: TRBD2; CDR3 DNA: TGTGCCACCTTACCCGGGACTATTACGAACACCGGGGAGCTGTTTTTT; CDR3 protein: CATLPGTITNTGELFF
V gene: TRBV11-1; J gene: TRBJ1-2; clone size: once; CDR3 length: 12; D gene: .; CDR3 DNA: TGTGCCAGCAGCATTAGCCATGATGGCTACACCTTC; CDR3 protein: CASSISHDGYTF
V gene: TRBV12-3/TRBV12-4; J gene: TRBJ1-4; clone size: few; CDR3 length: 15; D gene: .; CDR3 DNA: TGTGCCAGCGCACCGATGGGACGGCTTAATGAAAAACTGTTTTTT; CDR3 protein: CASAPMGRLNEKLFF
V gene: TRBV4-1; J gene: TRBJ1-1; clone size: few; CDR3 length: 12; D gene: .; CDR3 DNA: TGCGCCAGCAGCCAGATCAGGGGTGAAGCTTTCTTT; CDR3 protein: CASSQIRGEAFF
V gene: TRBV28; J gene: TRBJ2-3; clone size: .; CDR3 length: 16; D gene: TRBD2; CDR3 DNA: TGTGCCAGCAGTTCCAGACTAGCGGGGATCACAGATACGCAGTATTTT; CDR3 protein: CASSSRLAGITDTQYF
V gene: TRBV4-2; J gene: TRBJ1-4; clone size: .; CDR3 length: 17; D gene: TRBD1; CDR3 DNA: TGTGCCAGCAGCCAAGATGAATTGGACAGGTTCACTGAAAAACTGTTTTTT; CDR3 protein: CASSQDELDRFTEKLFF
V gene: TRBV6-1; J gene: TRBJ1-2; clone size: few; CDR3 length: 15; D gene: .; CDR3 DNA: TGTGCCAGCAGCCCCACCGACAGGCGTGGGTATGGCTACACCTTC; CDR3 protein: CASSPTDRRGYGYTF
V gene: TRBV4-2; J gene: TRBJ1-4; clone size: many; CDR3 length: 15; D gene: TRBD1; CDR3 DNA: TGTGCCAGCAGCCAAGATCGGGGACAGGGCGAAAAACTGTTTTTT; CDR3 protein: CASSQDRGQGEKLFF
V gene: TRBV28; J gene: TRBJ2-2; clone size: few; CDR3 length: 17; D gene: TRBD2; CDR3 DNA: TGTGCCAGCAGTGATAGCGACCGCGGACTAGCGGGCGGGGAGCTGTTTTTT; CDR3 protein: CASSDSDRGLAGGELFF
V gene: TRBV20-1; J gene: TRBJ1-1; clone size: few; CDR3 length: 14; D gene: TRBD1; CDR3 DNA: TGCAGTGCTAGATCCGGGACAGGGAACACTGAAGCTTTCTTT; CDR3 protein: CSARSGTGNTEAFF